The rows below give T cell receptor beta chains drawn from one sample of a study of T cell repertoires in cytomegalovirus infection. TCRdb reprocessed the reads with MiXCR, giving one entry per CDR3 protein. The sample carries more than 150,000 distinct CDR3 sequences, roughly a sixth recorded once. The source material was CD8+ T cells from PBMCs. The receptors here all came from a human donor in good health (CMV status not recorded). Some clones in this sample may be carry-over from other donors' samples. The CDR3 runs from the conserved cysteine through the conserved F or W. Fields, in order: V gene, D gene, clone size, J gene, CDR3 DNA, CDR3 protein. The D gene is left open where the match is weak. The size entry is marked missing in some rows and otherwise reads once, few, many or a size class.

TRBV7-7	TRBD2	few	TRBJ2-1	TGTGCCAGCAGCGTACGGCTAGCGGGAGATGGAGATGAGCAGTTCTTC	CASSVRLAGDGDEQFF
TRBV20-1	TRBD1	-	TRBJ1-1	TGCAGTGCTAGGGGACAGGGGTCCACTGAAGCTTTCTTT	CSARGQGSTEAFF
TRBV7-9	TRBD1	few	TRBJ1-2	TGTGCCAGCAGCTCAACTCTGGACAGGGACAGCTATGGCTACACCTTC	CASSSTLDRDSYGYTF
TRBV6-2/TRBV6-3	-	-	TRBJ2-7	TGTGCCAGCAGCCAAGGCCCCTTGACCTACGAGCAGTACTTC	CASSQGPLTYEQYF
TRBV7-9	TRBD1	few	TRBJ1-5	TGTGCCAGCAGCGACCTCCGGGACAGCGGGGCTAATGGGCCCCAGCATTTT	CASSDLRDSGANGPQHF
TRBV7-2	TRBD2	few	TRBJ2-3	TGTGCCAGCAGCTTAGGCCGGACTAGCGGGGGCTTCAGGGATACGCAGTATTTT	CASSLGRTSGGFRDTQYF
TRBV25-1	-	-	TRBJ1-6	TGTGCCAGCAGTGAATACGGGGGTCTCTATAATTCACCCCTCCACTTT	CASSEYGGLYNSPLHF
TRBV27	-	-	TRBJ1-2	TGTGCCAGCAGTTTATCGCCCCCGTGGGAAGGCTACACCTTC	CASSLSPPWEGYTF
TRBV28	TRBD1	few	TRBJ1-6	TGTGCCAGCACCATGACAGGGGGCGTAGAAAATTCACCCCTCCACTTT	CASTMTGGVENSPLHF
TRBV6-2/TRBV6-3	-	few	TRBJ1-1	TGTGCCAGCAGTTACCGTGCGGCGAACACTGAAGCTTTCTTT	CASSYRAANTEAFF
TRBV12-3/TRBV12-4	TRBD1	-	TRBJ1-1	TGTGCCAGCACCCCCGGGACAGCCAACACTGAAGCTTTCTTT	CASTPGTANTEAFF
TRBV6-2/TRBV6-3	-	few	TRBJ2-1	TGTGCCAGCAGCCCCCTAGCAATCAATTCCGGTGAGCAGTTCTTC	CASSPLAINSGEQFF
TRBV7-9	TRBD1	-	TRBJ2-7	TGTGCCAGCAGCGCCCCGAGACAGGGGGCTATGGAGCAGTACTTC	CASSAPRQGAMEQYF
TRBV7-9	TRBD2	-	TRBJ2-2	TGTGCCAGCAGCTTACGACGGGAGGGCGGCACCGGGGAGCTGTTTTTT	CASSLRREGGTGELFF
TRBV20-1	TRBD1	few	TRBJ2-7	TGCAGTGCTAGACCCCAGGACAGGGTTGCGTACGAGCAGTACTTC	CSARPQDRVAYEQYF
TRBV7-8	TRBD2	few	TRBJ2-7	TGTGCCAGCAGCTTAGGCTGGGGACTAGCTGGGCCCTACGAGCAGTACTTC	CASSLGWGLAGPYEQYF
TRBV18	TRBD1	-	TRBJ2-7	TGTGCCAGCTCACCTACTGTACAGGGGAGAGGGGAGCAGTACTTC	CASSPTVQGRGEQYF
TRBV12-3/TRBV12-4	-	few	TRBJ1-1	TGTGCCAGCACCCCAGGGAACACTGAAGCTTTCTTT	CASTPGNTEAFF
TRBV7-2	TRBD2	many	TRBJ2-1	TGTGCCAGCAGCCGCGGGACTAGCGGAGACCTGGGTGAGCAGTTCTTC	CASSRGTSGDLGEQFF
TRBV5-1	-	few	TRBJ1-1	TGCGCCAGCAGCTTGGAAGGACCTCGAGAAGCTTTCTTT	CASSLEGPREAFF
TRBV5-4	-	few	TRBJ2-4	TGTGCCAGCAGCTTAGGCCCAGGGTACCGGCCAAGGAACATTCAGTACTTC	CASSLGPGYRPRNIQYF
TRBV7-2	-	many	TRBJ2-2	TGTGCCAGCAGCCACGGAGGGCTGGGCGGGGAGCTGTTTTTT	CASSHGGLGGELFF
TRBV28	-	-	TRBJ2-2	TGTGCCAGCAGGGTCACAGGGTACACCGGGGAGCTGTTTTTT	CASRVTGYTGELFF
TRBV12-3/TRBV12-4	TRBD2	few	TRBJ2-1	TGTGCCAGCAGATTCCCGGGACTAATCGACAATGAGCAGTTCTTC	CASRFPGLIDNEQFF
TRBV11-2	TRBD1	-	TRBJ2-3	TGTGCCAGCAGGGGGACAGTCACAGATACGCAGTATTTT	CASRGTVTDTQYF
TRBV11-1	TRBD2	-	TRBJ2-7	TGTGCCAGCAGCGGCCCTAGCGGGCCGACCTCCTACGAGCAGTACTTC	CASSGPSGPTSYEQYF
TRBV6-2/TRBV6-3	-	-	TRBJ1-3	TGTGCCAGCAGTTACGGGGATAACTCTGGAAACACCATATATTTT	CASSYGDNSGNTIYF
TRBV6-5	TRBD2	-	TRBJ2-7	TGTGCCAGCAGTTACGGTCGCGGGGGGGCCTACGAGCAGTACTTC	CASSYGRGGAYEQYF
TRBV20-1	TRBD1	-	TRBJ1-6	TGCAGTGCAAACGGGGACAGGGAATATTCACCCCTCCACTTT	CSANGDREYSPLHF
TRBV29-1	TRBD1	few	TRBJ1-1	TGCAGCGTTCCGGGACAGACGAACACTGAAGCTTTCTTT	CSVPGQTNTEAFF
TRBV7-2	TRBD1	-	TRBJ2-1	TGTGCCAGCAGCTTACGGGGGACAGGGGGCTACAATGAGCAGTTCTTC	CASSLRGTGGYNEQFF
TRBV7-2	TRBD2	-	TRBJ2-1	TGTGCCAGCAGCAAACGAAGCGGGGGAGTTTACAATGAGCAGTTCTTC	CASSKRSGGVYNEQFF
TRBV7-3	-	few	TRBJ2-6	TGTGCCAGCCCTGAGATAGAGAAGAACTCTGGGGCCAACGTCCTGACTTTC	CASPEIEKNSGANVLTF
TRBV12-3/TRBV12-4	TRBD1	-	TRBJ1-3	TGTGCCAGCAGTTACTCAGGGGGCTCTGGAAACACCATATATTTT	CASSYSGGSGNTIYF
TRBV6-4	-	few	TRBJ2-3	TGTGCCAGCAGTGATCTCCCGGGACAACGCGCAGATACGCAGTATTTT	CASSDLPGQRADTQYF
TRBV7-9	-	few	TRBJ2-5	TGTGCCAGCAGCGCCTGGGGAGCGGAGACGGGGAGAGAGACCCAGTACTTC	CASSAWGAETGRETQYF
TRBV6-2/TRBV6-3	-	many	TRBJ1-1	TGTGCCAGCAGTTACTTCTATAGTCCCGAAACGGGCGGAGTCACTGAAGCTTTCTTT	CASSYFYSPETGGVTEAFF
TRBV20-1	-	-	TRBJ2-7	TGCAGTGCTAGATCAAGGGCCGCCTTAGATTACGAGCAGTACTTC	CSARSRAALDYEQYF